Following are 23 T cell receptor beta chains from one sample sequenced in a study of patients and donors after allogeneic stem cell transplantation. TCRdb re-called the RT-PCR reads with MiXCR, one entry per CDR3 protein. The sample has some 960,000 distinct CDR3 sequences, approximately 19% seen once; the top ten hold roughly 6.4%. Sequencing was carried out using blood, either unsorted or a sorted T cell fraction (not recorded which). These receptor sequences come from a human donor who was either an allogeneic HSCT recipient or a stem cell or donor lymphocyte infusion donor (not recorded which). It is not recorded whose cells these are; they may come from a transplant donor.

V usage is TRBV20-1 and J usage is TRBJ1-1, with 7 bases matching TRBD1. From germline, CDR1 is DFQATT and CDR2 SNEGSKA (reference sequence). J gave up 3 bases and V 3 bases, and 4 bases lay outside the gene matches. The CDR3 totals 13 residues. DNA of the CDR3: TGCAGTGCTAGGTCCGGGACAGACACTGAAGCTTTCTTT. Translation gives CSARSGTDTEAFF.

The chain employs TRBV3-1 and TRBJ1-1; possibly TRBD1 for D (5 bases). V was clipped by 5 bases and J by 8 bases, with 18 bases between them. This CDR3 is built from 14 residues. CDR1 and CDR2 (germline): LGHDT, YNNKEL (reference sequence). The CDR3 DNA follows: TGTGCCAGCAGCGTTGAAGGTATTCGGACAGAAGCTTTCTTT. Protein product: CASSVEGIRTEAFF.

The chain recombines TRBV4-2 with TRBJ2-3, with D maybe TRBD1 (5 bases). Germline assignment: CDR1 LGHNA and CDR2 YNFKEQ. Trimming took 5 bases from V and 4 from J, leaving 13 bases between them. The CDR3 runs 14 residues. The CDR3 bases are TGTGCCAGCAGCTCCAGGGCCCTGGCAGATACGCAGTATTTT. Amino acids: CASSSRALADTQYF.

The genes are TRBV2 and TRBJ2-5; a weak D match, TRBD2 (6 bases). CDR3 length equals 13 residues. V was shortened by 4 bases and J by 5 bases, with 11 bases between the two germline ends. Germline V gene data show CDR1 as SNHLY and CDR2 as FYNNEI. CDR3 amino acids: CASSGPGVETQYF. The CDR3 DNA is TGTGCCAGCAGTGGACCGGGGGTTGAGACCCAGTACTTC.

The chain couples TRBV5-6 to TRBJ2-1, with 9 bases identical to TRBD1. This CDR3 has 17 residues. V was pared by 0 bases and J by 7 bases, with 11 bases of the junction left unmatched. The germline V gene encodes CDR1 SGHDT and CDR2 YYEEEE. This chain's CDR3 is CASSLGAGTGQWNEQFF. CDR3 nucleotide sequence: TGTGCCAGCAGCTTGGGGGCCGGGACAGGGCAATGGAATGAGCAGTTCTTC.

The chain couples TRBV6-5 to TRBJ2-7; a possible D gene is TRBD1 (5 bases). Germline loops: CDR1 MNHEY, CDR2 SVGAGI. This CDR3 region has 15 residues. V was shortened by 0 bases and J by 10 bases, with 19 bases between the two germline ends. CDR3 residues: CASSYSTGRGVDQYF. The CDR3 coding sequence is TGTGCCAGCAGTTACTCGACCGGTAGGGGTGTGGATCAGTACTTC.

This clonotype came up a few times. V usage is TRBV28 and J usage is TRBJ1-5; D is ambiguous. This CDR3 contains 12 residues. The ends were cut back, 10 bases at V and 4 bases at J, with 11 bases in the middle. Germline CDR1 is MDHEN and CDR2 is SYDVKM. CDR3 bases: TGTGCCACCAAGCCCTCGAATCAGCCCCAGCATTTT. Translation gives CATKPSNQPQHF.

This clonotype was observed a few times. The rearrangement links TRBV24-1 to TRBJ2-1; 13 nucleotides agree with TRBD2. Germline loops: CDR1 KGHDR, CDR2 SFDVKD. Germline trimming cut 3 bases from V and 7 bases from J; bases unmatched to any gene: 5. CDR3 length: 16 residues. DNA of the CDR3: TGTGCCACCAGTGATCCGGGACTAGCGGGAAGAAATGAGCAGTTCTTC. Residues: CATSDPGLAGRNEQFF.

This clonotype was seen a handful of times. The V and J genes are TRBV12-3 or TRBV12-4 and TRBJ2-7; weak D call: TRBD2 (6 bases). V was cut by 6 bases and J by 0 bases, with 18 bases left in between. The CDR3 is 16 amino acids. The CDR3 region has the DNA TGTGCCAGCAGGTCCTCTCGGAGCGGGTACTCCTACGAGCAGTACTTC. It specifies CASRSSRSGYSYEQYF.

This clonotype was seen a handful of times. V is TRBV3-1 and J is TRBJ2-1, with D possibly TRBD1 on 6 matching bases. V lost 11 bases and J 5 bases, leaving 10 bases between the germline ends. The CDR3 spans 11 residues. CDR1 and CDR2 (germline): LGHDT, YNNKEL (reference sequence). The CDR3 sequence is CAAQGNNEQFF. The CDR3 coding sequence is TGTGCCGCACAGGGAAACAATGAGCAGTTCTTC.

A few counts support this clonotype. The V call is TRBV9, the J call TRBJ1-2; 7 bases are a match to TRBD1. In germline, CDR1 is SGDLS, CDR2 YYNGEE. Trimming cost V 1 base and J 0 bases; bases outside gene matches: 3. CDR3 length: 15 residues. The CDR3 bases are TGTGCCAGCAGCGTAACGGACAGGACTAACTATGGCTACACCTTC. This encodes CASSVTDRTNYGYTF.

This clonotype came up a few times. The chain uses TRBV29-1 and TRBJ2-1, with 10 nucleotides matching TRBD2. The CDR3 has 15 residues. The J segment lost 5 bases and the V segment lost 1 base, leaving 5 bases of the junction unmatched. Germline assignment: CDR1 SQVTM and CDR2 ANQGSEA. CDR3 DNA sequence: TGCAGCGTTGAAGGGAGTCTAGCGGGGGACAATGAGCAGTTCTTC. It codes for CSVEGSLAGDNEQFF.

This clonotype was picked up a small number of times. The CDR3 loop reads CAISPGQKNTGELFF. The CDR3 nucleotides are TGTGCCATCAGCCCGGGACAGAAGAACACCGGGGAGCTGTTTTTT. J is TRBJ2-2 and V is TRBV10-3, with TRBD1 identical over 7 bases. V lost 6 bases and J lost 1; bases outside the gene matches: 5. CDR1 ENHRY and CDR2 SYGVKD come from the germline V gene. The CDR3 spans 15 residues.

This clonotype has just a few counts. V usage is TRBV5-1 and J usage is TRBJ2-1, with 12 bases that match TRBD1. Germline assignment: CDR1 SGHRS and CDR2 YFSETQ. CDR3 length equals 16 residues. Trimming removed 5 bases from V and 6 bases from J; junction bases left unmatched: 9. The CDR3 loop is CASRLVQGQGANEQFF. The CDR3 DNA reads as TGCGCCAGCAGGCTTGTACAGGGACAGGGGGCCAATGAGCAGTTCTTC. Full variable domain (rest looked up from reference TRBV5-1 and TRBJ2-1): KAGVTQTPRYLIKTRGQQVTLSCSPISGHRSVSWYQQTPGQGLQFLFEYFSETQRNKGNFPGRFSGRQFSNSRSEMNVSTLELGDSALYLCASRLVQGQGANEQFFGPGTRLTVL.

This clonotype has at least ten counts. The V and J genes are TRBV12-3 or TRBV12-4 and TRBJ1-1, with no clear D. This CDR3 has 16 amino acids. V was pared by 3 bases and J by 5 bases, with 19 bases between. In nucleotides, the CDR3 is TGTGCCAGCAGTTTTGAACGGGTCGCGAAAAGAACTGAAGCTTTCTTT. The encoded protein is CASSFERVAKRTEAFF.

This clonotype was detected a few times. This rearrangement joins TRBV29-1 to TRBJ2-3; no reliable D call. The germline CDR1 and CDR2 sequences are SQVTM and ANQGSEA. The CDR3 has 10 residues. The V and J ends lost 3 bases and 5 bases respectively, with 3 bases between them. CDR3 region: CSVDGDTQYF. The CDR3 DNA is TGCAGCGTTGATGGAGATACGCAGTATTTT.

This clonotype turned up a few times. CDR3 amino acids: CSVEDRSSGNTIYF. In DNA, the CDR3 is TGCAGCGTTGAAGACAGAAGCTCTGGAAACACCATATATTTT. V usage is TRBV29-1 and J usage is TRBJ1-3; no firm D call. CDR3 size: 14 residues. From germline, CDR1 is SQVTM and CDR2 ANQGSEA. With 0 bases removed from V and 0 bases from J, the gap between germline ends came to 6 bases. Drawing the rest from reference TRBV29-1 and TRBJ1-3, the complete variable domain is SAVISQKPSRDICQRGTSLTIQCQVDSQVTMMFWYRQQPGQSLTLIATANQGSEATYESGFVIDKFPISRPNLTFSTLTVSNMSPEDSSIYLCSVEDRSSGNTIYFGEGSWLTVV.

This clonotype was picked up a small number of times. The V gene is TRBV4-3, the J gene TRBJ2-5; D gene uncertain. Germline V gives CDR1 LGHNA, CDR2 YSLEER. With 0 bases removed from V and 4 bases from J, the gap between germline ends came to 15 bases. The CDR3 spans 16 residues. The CDR3 DNA is TGCGCCAGCAGCCAAGACTCCGGCCGTTGGGGAGAGACCCAGTACTTC. Residues: CASSQDSGRWGETQYF.

The chain uses TRBV18 and TRBJ2-3; D remains ambiguous. V was cut by 2 bases and J by 3 bases, with 12 bases left in between. Germline V gene sequence: CDR1 KGHSH, CDR2 LQKENI. This CDR3 contains 15 residues. The CDR3 coding sequence is TGTGCCAGCTCACCAAACCCTCCACCGACAGATACGCAGTATTTT. Protein product: CASSPNPPPTDTQYF.

This chain links TRBV10-3 with TRBJ2-1; no firm D call. The CDR3 totals 13 residues. Trimming removed 11 bases at V and 1 base at J, with 12 bases between. From germline, CDR1 is ENHRY and CDR2 SYGVKD. CDR3 region: CAYRPSSYNEQFF. Written as DNA, the CDR3 is TGTGCCTACAGACCGAGTTCCTACAATGAGCAGTTCTTC.

This chain uses TRBV20-1 with TRBJ2-7; 7 positions agree with TRBD1. The CDR3 consists of 11 residues. Trimming cost V 6 bases and J 6 bases; bases outside gene matches: 5. Per germline, CDR1 DFQATT and CDR2 SNEGSKA (reference sequence). CDR3 loop: CSATGEAEQYF. The CDR3 nucleotides read TGCAGTGCCACAGGGGAAGCCGAGCAGTACTTC.

This chain joins TRBV6-1 and TRBJ1-1; 7 bases fit TRBD1. In germline, CDR1 is MNHNS, CDR2 SASEGT. The CDR3 is 15 amino acids. V trimming: 2 bases; J trimming: 0 bases; junction bases outside the gene matches: 3. In DNA, the CDR3 is TGTGCCAGCAGTGAAAGGACAGGAATGAACACTGAAGCTTTCTTT. Amino acids: CASSERTGMNTEAFF.

The V gene is TRBV7-2, the J gene TRBJ2-1, with 12 bases fitting TRBD2. The V and J ends lost 5 bases and 6 bases, in that order; junction bases with no gene match: 8. This CDR3 has 16 amino acids. The germline V gene has CDR1 SGHTA and CDR2 FQGNSA. The CDR3 here is CASSGTTSGGINEQFF. The CDR3, as DNA: TGTGCCAGCAGCGGGACCACTAGCGGGGGGATCAATGAGCAGTTCTTC.